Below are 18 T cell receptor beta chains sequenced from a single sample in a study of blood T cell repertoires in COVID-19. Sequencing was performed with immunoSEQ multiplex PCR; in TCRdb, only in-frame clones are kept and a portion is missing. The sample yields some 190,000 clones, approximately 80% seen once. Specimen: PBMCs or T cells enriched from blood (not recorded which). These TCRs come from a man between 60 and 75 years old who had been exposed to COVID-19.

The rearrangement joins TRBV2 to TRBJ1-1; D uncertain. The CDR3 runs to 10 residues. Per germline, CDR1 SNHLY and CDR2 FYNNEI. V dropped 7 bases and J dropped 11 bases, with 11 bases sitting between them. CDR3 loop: CASTGIEAFF. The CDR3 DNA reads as TGTGCCAGCACCGGGATTGAGGCTTTCTTT.

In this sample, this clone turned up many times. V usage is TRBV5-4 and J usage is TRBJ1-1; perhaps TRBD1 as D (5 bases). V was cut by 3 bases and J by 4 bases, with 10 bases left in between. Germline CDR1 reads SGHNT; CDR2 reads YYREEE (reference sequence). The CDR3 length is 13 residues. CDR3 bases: TGTGCCAGCAGCTGGCCGGGGGGCACTGAAGCTTTCTTT. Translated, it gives CASSWPGGTEAFF.

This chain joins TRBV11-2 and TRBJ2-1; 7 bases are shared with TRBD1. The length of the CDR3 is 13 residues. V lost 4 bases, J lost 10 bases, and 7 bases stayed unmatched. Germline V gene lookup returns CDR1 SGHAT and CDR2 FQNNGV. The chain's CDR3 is CASSSGTAREQFF. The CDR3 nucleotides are TGTGCCAGCAGCTCAGGGACAGCAAGAGAGCAGTTCTTC.

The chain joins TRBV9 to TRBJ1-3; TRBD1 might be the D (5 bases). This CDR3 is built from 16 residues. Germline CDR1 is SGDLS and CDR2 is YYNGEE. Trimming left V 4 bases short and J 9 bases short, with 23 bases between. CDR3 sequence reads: CASSPRDGEQRGTIYF. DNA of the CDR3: TGTGCCAGCAGCCCGCGGGACGGAGAACAAAGGGGCACCATATATTTT.

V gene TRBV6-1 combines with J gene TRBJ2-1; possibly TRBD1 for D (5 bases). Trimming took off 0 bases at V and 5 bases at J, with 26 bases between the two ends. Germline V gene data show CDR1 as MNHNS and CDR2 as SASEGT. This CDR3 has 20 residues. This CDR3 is CASSEALPGRVGVGNNEQFF. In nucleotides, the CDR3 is TGTGCCAGCAGTGAAGCGCTCCCGGGCAGGGTCGGCGTTGGAAACAATGAGCAGTTCTTC.

The CDR3 region has the DNA TGCGCCAGCAGCAAAGCGGGCGGGTACAATGAGCAGTTCTTC. It is translated as CASSKAGGYNEQFF. J is TRBJ2-1 and V is TRBV5-1, with D possibly being TRBD2 (6 bases). Trimming removed 4 bases from V and 4 bases from J, with 12 bases in between. CDR1 and CDR2 from the germline V gene are SGHRS and YFSETQ. This CDR3 is built from 14 residues. Variable domain in full (rest from reference TRBV5-1 and TRBJ2-1): KAGVTQTPRYLIKTRGQQVTLSCSPISGHRSVSWYQQTPGQGLQFLFEYFSETQRNKGNFPGRFSGRQFSNSRSEMNVSTLELGDSALYLCASSKAGGYNEQFFGPGTRLTVL.

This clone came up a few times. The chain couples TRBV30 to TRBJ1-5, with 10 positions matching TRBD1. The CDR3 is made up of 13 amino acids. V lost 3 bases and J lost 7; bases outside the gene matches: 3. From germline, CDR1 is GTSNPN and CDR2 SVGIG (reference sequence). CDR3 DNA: TGTGCCTGGAGGGGGACAGGGGAACAGCCCCAGCATTTT. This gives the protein CAWRGTGEQPQHF. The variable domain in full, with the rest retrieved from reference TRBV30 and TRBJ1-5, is SQTIHQWPATLVQPVGSPLSLECTVEGTSNPNLYWYRQAAGRGLQLLFYSVGIGQISSEVPQNLSASRPQDRQFILSSKKLLLSDSGFYLCAWRGTGEQPQHFGDGTRLSIL.

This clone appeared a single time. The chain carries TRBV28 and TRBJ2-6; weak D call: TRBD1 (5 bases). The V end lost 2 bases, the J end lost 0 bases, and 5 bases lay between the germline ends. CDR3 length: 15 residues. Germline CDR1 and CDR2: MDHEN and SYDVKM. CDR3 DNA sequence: TGTGCCAGCAGTTTAGACAGCTCTGGGGCCAACGTCCTGACTTTC. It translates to CASSLDSSGANVLTF.

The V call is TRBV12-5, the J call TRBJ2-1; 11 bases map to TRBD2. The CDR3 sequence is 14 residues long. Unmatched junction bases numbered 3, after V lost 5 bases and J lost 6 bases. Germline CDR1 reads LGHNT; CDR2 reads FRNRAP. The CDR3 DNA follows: TGTGCTAGTGGTCCGGGGACTAGCGGCAATGAGCAGTTCTTC. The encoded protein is CASGPGTSGNEQFF. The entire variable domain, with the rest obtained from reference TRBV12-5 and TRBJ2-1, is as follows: DARVTQTPRHKVTEMGQEVTMRCQPILGHNTVFWYRQTMMQGLELLAYFRNRAPLDDSGMPKDRFSAEMPDATLATLKIQPSEPRDSAVYFCASGPGTSGNEQFFGPGTRLTVL.

This CDR3 reads CASSSSGGERYGYTF. In DNA form, the CDR3 reads TGTGCCAGCAGCTCCTCGGGAGGGGAACGGTATGGCTACACCTTC. This chain uses TRBV11-2 with TRBJ1-2, with a tentative D call TRBD1 (5 bases). The CDR3 totals 15 residues. The germline V gene encodes CDR1 SGHAT and CDR2 FQNNGV. Trimming took off 4 bases at V and 5 bases at J, with 17 bases between the two ends.

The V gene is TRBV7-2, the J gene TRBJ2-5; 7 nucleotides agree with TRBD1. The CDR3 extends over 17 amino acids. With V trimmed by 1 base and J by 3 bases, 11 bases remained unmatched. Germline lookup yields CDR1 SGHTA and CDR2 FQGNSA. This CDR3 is CASSLGRGGQEEETQYF. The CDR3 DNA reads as TGTGCCAGCAGCTTAGGACGGGGCGGACAGGAAGAAGAGACCCAGTACTTC.

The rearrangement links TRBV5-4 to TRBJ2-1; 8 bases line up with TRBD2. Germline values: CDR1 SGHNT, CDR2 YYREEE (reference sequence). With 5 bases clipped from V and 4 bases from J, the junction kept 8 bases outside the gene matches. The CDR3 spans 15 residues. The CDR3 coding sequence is TGTGCCAGCAGTTTGCAAGCGGGGGTATACAATGAGCAGTTCTTC. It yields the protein CASSLQAGVYNEQFF.

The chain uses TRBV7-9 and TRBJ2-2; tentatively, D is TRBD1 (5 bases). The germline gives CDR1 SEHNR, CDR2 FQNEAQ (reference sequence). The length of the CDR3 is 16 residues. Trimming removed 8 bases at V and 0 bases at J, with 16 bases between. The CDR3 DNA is TGTGCCAGCCACGAGATTGACAGAGCGAACACCGGGGAGCTGTTTTTT. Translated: CASHEIDRANTGELFF.

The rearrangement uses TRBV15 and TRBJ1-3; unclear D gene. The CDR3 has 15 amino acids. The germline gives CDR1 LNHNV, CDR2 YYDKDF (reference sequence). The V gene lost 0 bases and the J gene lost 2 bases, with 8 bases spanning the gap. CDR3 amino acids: CATSREWEAGNTIYF. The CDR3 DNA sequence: TGTGCCACCAGCAGAGAATGGGAGGCTGGAAACACCATATATTTT.

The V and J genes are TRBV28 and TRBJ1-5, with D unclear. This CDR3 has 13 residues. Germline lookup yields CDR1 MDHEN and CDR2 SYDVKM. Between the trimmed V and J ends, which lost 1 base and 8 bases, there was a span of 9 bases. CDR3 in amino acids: CASSLSGTEPQHF. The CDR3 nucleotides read TGTGCCAGCAGTTTATCGGGAACGGAGCCCCAGCATTTT.

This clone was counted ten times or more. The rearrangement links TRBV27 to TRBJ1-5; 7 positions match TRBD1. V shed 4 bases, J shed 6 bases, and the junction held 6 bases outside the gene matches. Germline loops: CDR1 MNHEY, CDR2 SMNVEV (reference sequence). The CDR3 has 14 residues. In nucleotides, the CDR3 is TGTGCCAGCAGTTCAACAGGGGTTTTTCAGCCCCAGCATTTT. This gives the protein CASSSTGVFQPQHF.

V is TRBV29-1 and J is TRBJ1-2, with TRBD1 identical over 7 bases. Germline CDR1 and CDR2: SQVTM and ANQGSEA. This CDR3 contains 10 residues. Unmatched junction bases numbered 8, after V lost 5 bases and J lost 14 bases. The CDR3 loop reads CSVRDTGVTF. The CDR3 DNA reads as TGCAGCGTTCGGGACACAGGGGTGACCTTC.

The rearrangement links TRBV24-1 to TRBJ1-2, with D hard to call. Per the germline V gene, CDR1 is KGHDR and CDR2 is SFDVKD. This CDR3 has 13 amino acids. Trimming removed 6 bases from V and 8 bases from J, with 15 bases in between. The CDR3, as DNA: TGTGCCACCAGTAGTGAGGAATTGTGGGGCTACACCTTC. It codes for CATSSEELWGYTF.